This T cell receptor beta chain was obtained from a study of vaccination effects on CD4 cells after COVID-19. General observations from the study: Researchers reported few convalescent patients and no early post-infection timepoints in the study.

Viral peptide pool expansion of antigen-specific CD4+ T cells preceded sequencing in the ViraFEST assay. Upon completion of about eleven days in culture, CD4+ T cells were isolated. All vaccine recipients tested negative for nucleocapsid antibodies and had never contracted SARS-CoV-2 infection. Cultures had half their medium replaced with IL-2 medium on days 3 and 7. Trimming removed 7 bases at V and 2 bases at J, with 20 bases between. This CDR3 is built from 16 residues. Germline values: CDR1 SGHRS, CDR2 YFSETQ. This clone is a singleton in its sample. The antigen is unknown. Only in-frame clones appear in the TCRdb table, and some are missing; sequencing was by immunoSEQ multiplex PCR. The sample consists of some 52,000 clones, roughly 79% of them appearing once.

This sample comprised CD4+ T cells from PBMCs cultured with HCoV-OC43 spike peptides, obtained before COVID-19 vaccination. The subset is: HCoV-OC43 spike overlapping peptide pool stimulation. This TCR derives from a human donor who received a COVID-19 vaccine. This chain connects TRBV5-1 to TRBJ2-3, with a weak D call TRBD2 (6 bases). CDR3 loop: CASRRGKGVATDTQYF. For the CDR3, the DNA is TGCGCCAGCCGTCGCGGGAAGGGAGTTGCCACAGATACGCAGTATTTT.